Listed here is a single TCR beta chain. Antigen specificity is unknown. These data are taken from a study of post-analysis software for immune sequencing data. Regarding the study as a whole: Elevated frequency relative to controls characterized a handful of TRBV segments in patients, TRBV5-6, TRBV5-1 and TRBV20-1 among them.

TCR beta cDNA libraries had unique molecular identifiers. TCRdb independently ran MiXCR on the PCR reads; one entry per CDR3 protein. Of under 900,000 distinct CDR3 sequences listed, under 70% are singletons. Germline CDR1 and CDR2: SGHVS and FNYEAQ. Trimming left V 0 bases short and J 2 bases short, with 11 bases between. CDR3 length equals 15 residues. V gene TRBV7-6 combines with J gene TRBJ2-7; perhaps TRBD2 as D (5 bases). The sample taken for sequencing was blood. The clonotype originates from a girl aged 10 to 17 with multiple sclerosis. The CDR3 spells CASSLAVRGAYEQYF. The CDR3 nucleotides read TGTGCCAGCAGCTTAGCGGTACGGGGTGCCTACGAGCAGTACTTC.